This T cell receptor beta chain was recorded in a study of T cell repertoires in cytomegalovirus infection. Background on the study: Both a matching HLA type and CMV infection were indicated by public TCR beta signatures.

TCRdb fed the reads into MiXCR, producing one record per CDR3 protein. The table lists roughly 500,000 distinct CDR3 sequences, about 33% of them singletons. Notes on the study in general: Public TCR beta family frequency separated CMV-and-HLA carriers, including in an independent cohort.

Concerning this clonotype itself: As yet, its antigen is unknown.

The CDR3 extends over 14 amino acids. The V gene's germline CDR1 is SNHLY and CDR2 FYNNEI. Trimming pared 5 bases from V and 3 bases from J, leaving 14 bases between. This TCR derives from a human donor in good health (CMV status not recorded). Some clones in this sample may be carry-over from other donors' samples. The V gene is TRBV2, the J gene TRBJ2-7, with D possibly matching TRBD1 (5 bases). Sequencing was performed on cultured PBMCs, taken from culture after CMV antigen stimulation. Here the CDR3 reads CASSPTVVNYEQYF. The DNA for the CDR3 is TGTGCCAGCAGTCCGACAGTAGTAAACTACGAGCAGTACTTC.